The 3 T cell receptor beta chains presented below share a single source sample, sequenced in a study of cytomegalovirus exposure and HLA in healthy donors. Researchers ran the PCR with 60 Vbeta and 13 Jbeta primers. The assay was immunoSEQ multiplex PCR, and TCRdb's table has in-frame clones only and misses some. The table has some 180,000 clones, under 9.5% seen once. The sequencing input was PBMCs. The source of these receptors is a woman aged 30 to 39 in good health and CMV-seropositive.

The table lists this clone with a few counts. This chain connects TRBV13 to TRBJ2-7; 10 nucleotides match TRBD1. V trimming: 9 bases; J trimming: 2 bases; junction bases outside the gene matches: 22. The CDR3 is 19 residues long. The V gene's germline CDR1 is PRHDT and CDR2 FYEKMQ (reference sequence). CDR3 loop: CARETEPIGQGVPPYEQYF. CDR3 coding DNA: TGTGCCAGAGAGACCGAACCAATTGGACAGGGGGTGCCGCCCTACGAGCAGTACTTC.

The chain has TRBV2 and TRBJ2-2; no firm D call. Trimming removed 8 bases at V and 3 bases at J, with 4 bases between. CDR1 and CDR2 (germline): SNHLY, FYNNEI. This CDR3 comprises 11 residues. The CDR3 sequence: CASRDTGELFF. The CDR3 DNA reads as TGTGCCAGCCGGGACACCGGGGAGCTGTTTTTT.

The chain carries TRBV30 and TRBJ2-7; TRBD1 agrees at 7 bases. This CDR3 comprises 15 residues. Germline CDR1 is GTSNPN and CDR2 is SVGIG (reference sequence). The junction had 9 bases not matched to a gene; V was cut back by 2 bases and J by 2 bases. CDR3 nucleotides: TGTGCCTGGAGTCCCCCCGGGACAGTCCCCTACGAGCAGTACTTC. This sequence encodes CAWSPPGTVPYEQYF.